The 14 T cell receptor beta chains presented below share a single source sample, sequenced in a study of post-analysis software for immune sequencing data. Study outcomes and limitations: There were roughly 5 TRBV segments more frequent in patients than controls, and TRBV5-6, TRBV5-1 and TRBV20-1 were among them.

These receptors have no known antigen. Researchers reported that TCR beta cDNA libraries carried unique molecular identifiers. MiXCR, applied by TCRdb to the PCR reads, yields one record per CDR3 protein. Seen here are 600,000 to 750,000 distinct CDR3 sequences, 59% observed once, and the top ten hold roughly 12%. The sequenced sample was blood. Source of these receptors: a girl aged 2 to 10 with multiple sclerosis.

This clonotype came up a few times. J is TRBJ2-1 and V is TRBV29-1; D possibly matches TRBD1 or TRBD2 (5 bases each). Trimming removed 7 bases at V and 0 bases at J, with 13 bases between. This CDR3 has 14 amino acids. Germline CDR1 and CDR2: SQVTM and ANQGSEA. CDR3 loop: CSAGTAPSYNEQFF. The CDR3 region has the DNA TGCAGCGCAGGGACGGCCCCCTCCTACAATGAGCAGTTCTTC.

The chain links TRBV11-3 to TRBJ1-2; TRBD1 matches 9 bases. The CDR3 loop spans 13 amino acids. Germline values: CDR1 SGHNT, CDR2 YENEEA. The junction had 4 bases not matched to a gene; V was cut back by 5 bases and J by 6 bases. CDR3 DNA: TGTGCCAGCAGCGCCACAGGGGGCGATGGCTACACCTTC. Translated, it gives CASSATGGDGYTF.

About this clonotype: At one end the junction does not follow the germline gene, possibly because of a read error. CDR3 amino acids: CASSHGQGTSGDNVRTF. The CDR3 bases are TGCGCCAGCAGCCACGGACAGGGGACCTCTGGGGACAACGTCCGGACTTTC. The chain links TRBV5-1 to TRBJ2-6; the match to TRBD1 covers 9 bases. Germline V gene sequence: CDR1 SGHRS, CDR2 YFSETQ. The CDR3 runs to 17 residues.

This chain links TRBV10-3 with TRBJ1-2; 7 nucleotides align to TRBD1. From germline, CDR1 is ENHRY and CDR2 SYGVKD. The CDR3 is made up of 14 amino acids. Trimming removed 6 bases from V and 4 bases from J; junction bases left unmatched: 8. The CDR3 DNA reads TGTGCCATCAGGGAGCGGACAGGCGCCTATGGCTACACCTTC. Translation: CAIRERTGAYGYTF.

The table lists this clonotype with a few counts. The chain uses TRBV4-2 and TRBJ2-2; TRBD2 matches at 15 bases. This CDR3 is 20 amino acids long. V lost 1 base, J lost 4 bases, and 10 bases stayed unmatched. Germline values: CDR1 LGHNA, CDR2 YNFKEQ. The chain's CDR3 is CASSQAYTGGLAGGTGELFF. The CDR3 DNA is TGTGCCAGCAGCCAAGCTTACACCGGGGGACTAGCGGGGGGCACCGGGGAGCTGTTTTTT.

V usage is TRBV6-1 and J usage is TRBJ2-1, with 14 bases that match TRBD2. The tail of the sequence fits TRBJ2-7 better, so the J call may be wrong. The CDR3 spans 15 residues. Germline V gene lookup returns CDR1 MNHNS and CDR2 SASEGT. This chain's CDR3 is CASSGTSGRSSEQYF. The CDR3 DNA reads as TGTGCCAGCAGTGGGACTAGCGGGAGGTCGAGTGAGCAGTACTTC.

This chain links TRBV6-5 with TRBJ2-1, with 9 bases aligning to TRBD2. After removal of 4 bases from V and 9 bases from J, the junction contained 10 bases not matched to a gene. Germline V lookup: CDR1 MNHEY, CDR2 SVGAGI. The CDR3 runs 15 residues. The DNA for the CDR3 is TGTGCCAGCAGTTTATCCGGGACTAGCTTTAGTGAGCAGTTCTTC. Its protein product is CASSLSGTSFSEQFF.

This chain uses TRBV11-2 with TRBJ1-1, with 7 bases identical to TRBD1. Germline assignment: CDR1 SGHAT and CDR2 FQNNGV. V lost 3 bases and J lost 4; bases outside the gene matches: 8. This CDR3 is 15 amino acids long. CDR3 nucleotide sequence: TGTGCCAGCAGCTTGGCCGACAGGGCTGTCACTGAAGCTTTCTTT. Protein: CASSLADRAVTEAFF.

This clonotype was detected a few times. The rearrangement joins TRBV12-3 or TRBV12-4 to TRBJ1-1; tentative D call: TRBD1 (6 bases). V was trimmed by 6 bases and J by 0 bases, leaving 8 bases between them. The CDR3 sequence is 13 residues long. CDR3 DNA: TGTGCCAGCAGGGGGGGGCTGAACACTGAAGCTTTCTTT. This codes for CASRGGLNTEAFF.

This chain links TRBV5-1 with TRBJ2-7, with D uncertain. The CDR3 extends over 13 amino acids. The germline V gene encodes CDR1 SGHRS and CDR2 YFSETQ. V lost 0 bases and J 5 bases, leaving 9 bases between the germline ends. CDR3 protein: CASSLVGENEQYF. CDR3 coding DNA: TGCGCCAGCAGCTTGGTGGGTGAGAACGAGCAGTACTTC.

The chain recombines TRBV3-1 with TRBJ2-7; TRBD2 aligns across 7 bases. The J segment lost 4 bases and the V segment lost 4 bases, leaving 4 bases of the junction unmatched. Per the germline V gene, CDR1 is LGHDT and CDR2 is YNNKEL (reference sequence). The CDR3 contains 13 residues. CDR3 coding DNA: TGTGCCAGCAGCCCTAGCGGAATTTACGAGCAGTACTTC. This translates into CASSPSGIYEQYF.

There are a few counts of this clonotype. The chain uses TRBV20-1 and TRBJ1-2; D possibly corresponds to TRBD1 (6 bases). The CDR3 loop spans 11 amino acids. V was shortened by 5 bases and J by 8 bases, with 12 bases between the two germline ends. Germline assignment: CDR1 DFQATT and CDR2 SNEGSKA (reference sequence). CDR3 region: CSARTDPGYTF. The CDR3 DNA reads as TGCAGTGCTCGGACAGATCCGGGCTACACCTTC.

V usage is TRBV25-1 and J usage is TRBJ1-2; D may be TRBD1 (6 bases). Trimming stripped 1 base from V and 2 bases from J, with 11 bases between. Germline CDR1 reads MGHDK; CDR2 reads SYGVNS. This CDR3 is 15 amino acids long. The CDR3 DNA reads TGTGCCAGCAGTGAATGGGGCAGGGGAAACTATGGCTACACCTTC. It translates to CASSEWGRGNYGYTF.

This clonotype was detected a few times. The V gene is TRBV10-2, the J gene TRBJ1-2, with D tentatively TRBD1 (5 bases). The CDR3 has 15 residues. With 8 bases removed from V and 5 bases from J, the gap between germline ends came to 21 bases. CDR1 and CDR2 (germline): WSHSY, SAAADI. The chain's CDR3 is CASSPFRDGVYGYTF. The CDR3 DNA reads TGCGCCAGCTCCCCTTTCCGGGACGGTGTATATGGCTACACCTTC.